Here is one TCR beta chain with its context. Its cognate antigen is unknown. PCR was performed using 60 Vbeta and 13 Jbeta primers. The repertoire was sequenced with immunoSEQ multiplex PCR; TCRdb's copy has only in-frame clones and lacks some. The sample spans 50,000 to 55,000 clones; the ten largest clones claim roughly an eighth. This CDR3 is 15 amino acids long. Losses at the gene ends were 4 bases for V and 5 bases for J; bases not matched to a gene: 6. Germline CDR1 and CDR2: KGHSH and LQKENI. The sample comes from a study of cytomegalovirus exposure and HLA in healthy donors. General study results and limits: Later on, an analysis showed TCR association rates differing by HLA locus, with DRB1 the most and HLA-C the fewest. Common viral pathogens seemed, in a later analysis, to connect with several of the most significant clusters.

The J gene is TRBJ1-1, the V gene TRBV18; 11 positions agree with TRBD1. The receptor comes from a woman aged 55-70 years in good health and CMV-seropositive. Sample: PBMCs. The CDR3 DNA reads as TGTGCCAGCTCACAAAGGACAGGGGGCGATACTGAAGCTTTCTTT. Its translation is CASSQRTGGDTEAFF.